This is a list of T cell receptor beta chains from one sample in a study of blood T cell repertoires in COVID-19. Clones were sequenced by immunoSEQ multiplex PCR, and TCRdb holds only the in-frame ones, with some missing. The table shows more than 100,000 clones, with around nine tenths occurring only once. The sequencing input was peripheral blood. These receptors originate from a woman aged 50 to 60 with active or convalescent COVID-19. Both conserved end residues are part of each CDR3. Each record gives: D gene, J gene, clone size, V gene, CDR3 protein, CDR3 DNA. D genes are given only for firm matches. Clone size is shown for a subset of rows, as once, few, many or a class of expanded clone.

D: NA; J: TRBJ2-5; size: NA; V: TRBV6-2/TRBV6-3; CDR3: CASSPGGDQETQYF; DNA: TGTGCCAGCAGCCCTGGCGGGGATCAAGAGACCCAGTACTTC
D: NA; J: TRBJ1-4; size: NA; V: TRBV27; CDR3: CASSFGADNEKLFF; DNA: TGTGCCAGCAGTTTCGGTGCGGATAATGAAAAACTGTTTTTT
D: TRBD2; J: TRBJ2-7; size: once; V: TRBV6-2/TRBV6-3; CDR3: CASSSGTSGTYEQYF; DNA: TGTGCCAGCAGTTCTGGGACTAGCGGGACCTACGAGCAGTACTTC
D: TRBD2; J: TRBJ2-1; size: NA; V: TRBV12-5; CDR3: CASGPGLAGGGNEQFF; DNA: TGTGCTAGTGGTCCCGGCCTAGCGGGAGGTGGCAATGAGCAGTTCTTC
D: TRBD2; J: TRBJ2-7; size: NA; V: TRBV4-2; CDR3: CASSPQRGTSSYEQYF; DNA: TGTGCCAGCAGCCCCCAGCGAGGGACTAGCTCCTACGAGCAGTACTTC
D: NA; J: TRBJ2-2; size: NA; V: TRBV11-1; CDR3: CASSQAGPGELFF; DNA: TGTGCCAGCAGCCAAGCAGGGCCCGGGGAGCTGTTTTTT
D: NA; J: TRBJ1-1; size: NA; V: TRBV27; CDR3: CASSLRPWVGQMNTEAFF; DNA: TGTGCCAGCAGTTTAAGGCCGTGGGTGGGGCAGATGAACACTGAAGCTTTCTTT
D: TRBD2; J: TRBJ2-7; size: NA; V: TRBV5-4; CDR3: CASSVELAGYYEQYF; DNA: TGTGCCAGCAGCGTCGAACTAGCGGGATACTACGAGCAGTACTTC
D: NA; J: TRBJ2-7; size: NA; V: TRBV27; CDR3: CASSPRLGLREQYF; DNA: TGTGCCAGCAGTCCCAGACTAGGATTGAGGGAGCAGTACTTC
D: NA; J: TRBJ2-7; size: NA; V: TRBV6-2/TRBV6-3; CDR3: CASSYSSSDGDEQYF; DNA: TGTGCCAGCAGTTACTCGAGTAGCGATGGGGACGAGCAGTACTTC
D: NA; J: TRBJ1-3; size: NA; V: TRBV6-2/TRBV6-3; CDR3: CASSTTGNSGNTIYF; DNA: TGTGCCAGCAGTACCACAGGAAACTCTGGAAACACCATATATTTT
D: TRBD1; J: TRBJ2-1; size: NA; V: TRBV7-2; CDR3: CASSLRDRDNEQFF; DNA: TGTGCCAGCAGCTTAAGGGACAGAGACAATGAGCAGTTCTTC
D: TRBD1; J: TRBJ2-7; size: NA; V: TRBV9; CDR3: CASSRDSLPPSEQYF; DNA: TGTGCCAGCAGCCGGGACAGTCTCCCCCCTAGCGAGCAGTACTTC
D: NA; J: TRBJ2-7; size: NA; V: TRBV27; CDR3: CASSLRQDYYEQYF; DNA: TGTGCCAGCAGTTTAAGGCAGGATTACTACGAGCAGTACTTC
D: NA; J: TRBJ1-2; size: NA; V: TRBV28; CDR3: CASSFGAENYGYTF; DNA: TGTGCCAGCAGTTTTGGGGCGGAGAACTATGGCTACACCTTC
D: NA; J: TRBJ1-1; size: NA; V: TRBV18; CDR3: CASSPVSVGVNTEAFF; DNA: TGTGCCAGCTCACCAGTATCTGTAGGGGTGAACACTGAAGCTTTCTTT
D: TRBD1; J: TRBJ2-7; size: NA; V: TRBV7-2; CDR3: CASSAGTGPYEQYF; DNA: TGTGCCAGCAGCGCCGGGACAGGGCCCTACGAGCAGTACTTC
D: TRBD1; J: TRBJ2-7; size: NA; V: TRBV4-3; CDR3: CASSPGTGAHEQYF; DNA: TGCGCCAGCAGCCCCGGGACAGGGGCCCACGAGCAGTACTTC
D: NA; J: TRBJ1-4; size: NA; V: TRBV5-5; CDR3: CASSSNQGTNEKLFF; DNA: TGTGCCAGCAGCTCGAACCAGGGGACTAATGAAAAACTGTTTTTT
D: TRBD2; J: TRBJ2-7; size: once; V: TRBV12-3/TRBV12-4; CDR3: CASSLGLAGLYF; DNA: TGTGCCAGCAGCCTGGGACTAGCGGGACTTTACTTC
D: NA; J: TRBJ1-1; size: NA; V: TRBV4-3; CDR3: CASSQIGGTGKVNTEAFF; DNA: TGCGCCAGCAGCCAGATCGGAGGGACGGGAAAAGTGAACACTGAAGCTTTCTTT
D: TRBD1; J: TRBJ1-1; size: NA; V: TRBV24-1; CDR3: CATAASGQGNTEAFF; DNA: TGTGCCACCGCTGCTTCCGGACAGGGGAACACTGAAGCTTTCTTT
D: TRBD2; J: TRBJ2-6; size: few; V: TRBV7-2; CDR3: CASSQTRRGSSGANVLTF; DNA: TGTGCCAGCAGCCAGACGCGGCGGGGGAGCTCTGGGGCCAACGTCCTGACTTTC
D: NA; J: TRBJ1-6; size: NA; V: TRBV7-2; CDR3: CASSLGQTYSPLHF; DNA: TGTGCCAGCAGCTTAGGACAGACGTATTCACCCCTCCACTTT
D: NA; J: TRBJ2-1; size: NA; V: TRBV7-3; CDR3: CASSLSSSGGLEQFF; DNA: TGTGCCAGCAGCTTATCGAGTAGTGGAGGGCTTGAGCAGTTCTTC
D: TRBD1; J: TRBJ1-5; size: NA; V: TRBV7-8; CDR3: CASWGRGVNQPQHF; DNA: TGTGCCAGCTGGGGCAGGGGGGTCAATCAGCCCCAGCATTTT
D: NA; J: TRBJ2-7; size: NA; V: TRBV7-3; CDR3: CASSISYEQYF; DNA: TGTGCCAGCAGTATCTCCTACGAGCAGTACTTC
D: NA; J: TRBJ1-1; size: NA; V: TRBV28; CDR3: CASSGYRVATEAFF; DNA: TGTGCCAGCAGTGGTTACAGGGTGGCCACTGAAGCTTTCTTT
D: NA; J: TRBJ1-2; size: NA; V: TRBV15; CDR3: CATSQGNYGYTF; DNA: TGTGCCACCAGCCAGGGAAACTATGGCTACACCTTC
D: NA; J: TRBJ2-5; size: NA; V: TRBV5-5; CDR3: CASSLNGETQYF; DNA: TGTGCCAGCAGCTTGAACGGGGAGACCCAGTACTTC
D: NA; J: TRBJ1-5; size: NA; V: TRBV2; CDR3: CASSFWSRDQPQHF; DNA: TGTGCCAGCAGTTTCTGGAGCAGGGATCAGCCCCAGCATTTT